The TCR beta chain described here comes from a study of blood T cells in healthy people across ages. Through a sample-barcoded 5' primer and a J-beta primer mix, a second PCR was run for roughly 6 to 12 cycles. Each CDR3 protein is one row after TCRdb ran MiXCR on the 5' RACE reads. Of 600,000 or so distinct CDR3 sequences in the sample, approximately 30% are singletons; the top ten hold 15% to 19%. In its sample, this clonotype was seen many times. Germline V gives CDR1 LGHNA, CDR2 YNFKEQ. V was cut by 1 base and J by 1 base, with 12 bases left in between. CDR3 size: 16 residues. Sequencing was carried out using blood. The sequence was obtained from a woman aged 80 or over in good health. The V call is TRBV4-2, the J call TRBJ2-3; D gene unclear. CDR3 in amino acids: CASSQVSATGTDTQYF. CDR3 nucleotides: TGTGCCAGCAGCCAAGTATCCGCGACTGGCACAGATACGCAGTATTTT.